This T cell receptor (beta chain) derives from a study of blood T cell repertoires in COVID-19. Across the whole study: The cDNA or gDNA used as material had been derived from T cells, B-cell-depleted T cells, or PBMCs.

The repertoire was sequenced with immunoSEQ multiplex PCR; TCRdb's copy has only in-frame clones and lacks some. The sample yields about 150,000 clones, about 90% seen once. V lost 8 bases to trimming and J lost 0 bases, with 10 bases between them. CDR3 length equals 13 residues. Germline CDR1 is SGHAT and CDR2 is FQNNGV. The TCR was taken from a woman in her forties or fifties who had recovered from COVID-19. Input material: PBMCs or T cells enriched from blood (not recorded which). The chain joins TRBV11-2 to TRBJ1-1; perhaps TRBD1 as D (5 bases). CDR3 sequence reads: CASVSRVNTEAFF. The CDR3 DNA is TGTGCCAGCGTTAGCAGGGTGAACACTGAAGCTTTCTTT.